The T cell receptor beta chain under discussion was sequenced for a study of vaccination and CD4 T cells after COVID-19 (dated by TCRdb to the early 2020s). In the study overall: Every convalescent patient had a positive nasal swab PCR test for SARS-CoV-2, with mild disease in 8 to 10 patients and severe disease in one. Overlapping spike peptide pools from SARS-CoV-2 and from the common cold coronaviruses HCoV-NL63, HCoV-OC43 and HCoV-229E were used as culture stimuli. In about 11 COVID-19 convalescent patients and 4 infection-naive healthy vaccine recipients, the spike-specific CD4+ TCR repertoire before mRNA vaccination was compared with the repertoire after mRNA vaccination. Participants received two doses of either the Pfizer-BioNTech BNT162b2 vaccine (n=8) or the Moderna mRNA-1273 vaccine (n=2). The time from the second vaccine dose to post-vaccine blood sampling had a median of roughly 70 days and ranged from roughly 13 to 241 days. As controls, cultures received a CEFX viral epitope pool (the positive control), an HIV-1 Nef peptide pool (the negative control), or no peptide at all. The convalescent cohort included six males and four females, with two Hispanic individuals, seven Caucasians, two Asians and one multiracial person. Post-COVID blood samples were collected from convalescent patients a median of roughly 100 days after diagnosis, with a range of about 35 to 180 days.

Library creation used PCR. At the Johns Hopkins FTIC core, DNA from the cultured CD4+ T cells underwent TCR sequencing with the Oncomine TCR Beta short-read assay. The QIAamp micro DNA kit was used to extract genomic DNA from the cultured CD4+ T cells. Oncomine TCR Beta libraries from cultured CD4+ T cells were pooled using unique dual indexes and sequenced on an Illumina iSeq 100. In the original analysis: Non-productive sequences were removed, and CDR3s that did not start with C, did not end with F or W, or were shorter than 7 amino acids were discarded. The MANAFEST web application was used to identify antigen-specific clonotypes by comparing peptide-stimulated wells against reference wells and other culture wells. Positive clones required FDR below 0.05, an odds ratio above 5, and productive frequency above 0.1% in at least two of three replicate wells. Cross-reactive clonotypes were defined as significantly expanded in both SARS-CoV-2 spike wells and at least one common cold coronavirus spike condition. CDR3 homology was assessed with Levenshtein distances (stringdist) and unrooted phylogenetic trees (ape) in R version 3.6.1. TCRdb reworked the public reads: Q25 trimming with fastp, MiXCR clone assembly, productive beta chains retained. Every CDR3 protein is listed once, alongside the most common genes and DNA of its rows. The V and J calls follow TCRdb's processing rather than the paper's. The sample profile shows fewer than 10,000 distinct CDR3 sequences; around 50% of them were found once. The ten largest make up more than 20% of the sample.

This clonotype was detected a few times. Its antigen is not yet known. Base qualities are not at hand, and no much larger clone is one base apart. There are 14 amino acids in the CDR3, from cysteine to phenylalanine inclusive. The kept DNA is CDR3 alone, 42 bases in frame from the first base. Trimming removed 4 bases from V and 5 bases from J, leaving 13 bases between the germline ends. For CDR1 and CDR2, the germline V gene lists KGHDR and SFDVKD. General findings and caveats noted by the study authors: In convalescent patients, a median around 90% of post-vaccine SARS-CoV-2-reactive clones were detected only after vaccination, suggesting vaccine-specific priming. The study included relatively few convalescent patients and did not analyze early timepoints after natural infection. Nearly all vaccine-specific clones in convalescent patients (304 of 307) were mono-reactive for SARS-CoV-2 spike rather than cross-reactive with common cold coronaviruses. Although the median number of SARS-CoV-2-reactive clonotypes went up from 20 to 25 after infection to some 40 after vaccination, the increase was not significant.

This specimen's treatment or condition label, per the study, means: roughly 10-day PBMC culture with coronavirus spike peptide pools or control peptides (ViraFEST assay). To expand antigen-specific T cells with peptide pools and then pick out the expanded clonotypes through TCR sequencing, the study relied on the ViraFEST assay. The positive SARS-CoV-2 PCR tests of the convalescent patients were dated from March to December 2020, before the Alpha, Beta and Delta variants emerged in the United States. PBMCs were cultured at roughly 1.9 million per well in IMDM supplemented with approximately 5.4% human AB serum and roughly 10 IU/ml IL-2, with about 11 ug/ml peptide pools added. Half of the culture medium was replaced with fresh IL-2-containing medium on days 3 and 7. After 10 to 11 days of culture, CD4+ T cells were isolated by negative selection using the EasySep CD4+ T cell isolation kit. Ficoll-Paque Plus gradient centrifugation was used to isolate PBMCs from whole blood, and the isolated PBMCs were then either used fresh or cryopreserved at -140C. Triplicate wells were generally used for each culture condition.

Rearrangement joined TRBV24-1 to TRBJ2-5, with TRBD2 as a weak D call on 5 bases. The material sequenced was CD4+ T cells from blood, cultured in vitro. The receptor's source is a human donor who had recovered from COVID-19. Here is the DNA: TGTGCCACCAGTGAAGGCCGTCAGCGGGAGACCCAGTACTTC. Its translation reads: CATSEGRQRETQYF.